The T cell receptor (beta chain) described here comes from a study of blood T cell repertoires in COVID-19. Study background: Sample material is recorded as cDNA or gDNA derived from T cells, B-cell-depleted T cells, or PBMCs.

Authors' analysis steps: Nucleated cell counts were estimated from reference gene primer amplification. Profiling relied on immunoSEQ multiplex PCR, and the TCRdb table lists in-frame clones only, not all of them. V and J calls and clone size follow that table, whereas D and trimming were derived from the DNA. This table has 60,000 to 75,000 clones, about four fifths appearing once. Sequencing was performed on peripheral blood. The origin of this receptor is an elderly woman with acute or convalescent COVID-19.

For the CDR3, the DNA is TGTGCCAGCGCGGGGGGGAGGGTAGACATTCAGTACTTC. Its translation is CASAGGRVDIQYF. The rearrangement joins TRBV2 to TRBJ2-4; 9 bases align to TRBD2. V trimming: 8 bases; J trimming: 8 bases; junction bases outside the gene matches: 7. The CDR3 is made up of 13 amino acids. CDR1 is SNHLY and CDR2 is FYNNEI in the germline V gene.